A single sample is the source of the 26 T cell receptor beta chains below, sequenced in a study of shared T cell receptors in the human thymus. TCRdb's table, derived via immunoSEQ multiplex PCR, lists solely in-frame clones and lacks some. Of 640,000 or so clones listed, more than 75% were seen once; the top ten hold 0.009% to 0.0095%. These records were also assigned to another study, of human thymus T cells.

Sequenced: thymocytes. All receptors come from a boy younger than two with a congenital heart defect.

The chain joins TRBV9 to TRBJ2-5; D is undetermined. The V end was cut by 0 bases, the J end by 1 base, with 7 bases between. The germline gives CDR1 SGDLS, CDR2 YYNGEE. The CDR3 loop spans 14 amino acids. Here the CDR3 reads CASSVAVAQETQYF. CDR3 nucleotide sequence: TGTGCCAGCAGCGTAGCTGTGGCCCAAGAGACCCAGTACTTC.

This clone was observed a handful of times. The chain recombines TRBV6-6 with TRBJ2-7; weak D call: TRBD1 (6 bases). The CDR3 is 16 residues long. Trimming shortened V by 5 bases and J by 7 bases, and 24 bases separated the two germline ends. CDR1 and CDR2 (germline): MNHNY, SVGAGI (reference sequence). This CDR3 is CASSRYHLGAPDEQYF. CDR3 coding DNA: TGTGCCAGCAGTCGCTACCACTTGGGGGCGCCGGATGAGCAGTACTTC.

This chain joins TRBV10-3 and TRBJ1-6; D gene unclear. Trimming removed 2 bases from V and 0 bases from J, with 5 bases in between. This CDR3 is built from 15 residues. From germline, CDR1 is ENHRY and CDR2 SYGVKD. The CDR3 loop reads CAISETSSYNSPLHF. The CDR3 coding sequence is TGTGCCATCAGTGAGACGAGCTCCTATAATTCACCCCTCCACTTT.

The V call is TRBV4-1, the J call TRBJ1-2, with a tentative D call TRBD1 (5 bases). V dropped 0 bases and J dropped 2 bases, with 16 bases sitting between them. CDR3 size: 17 residues. Germline V gives CDR1 MGHRA, CDR2 YSYEKL. The CDR3 sequence is CASSQDLGSDTNYGYTF. The CDR3 nucleotides read TGCGCCAGCAGCCAAGATCTCGGTTCGGACACCAACTATGGCTACACCTTC.

The chain employs TRBV27 and TRBJ2-3; weak D call: TRBD2 (5 bases). Germline values: CDR1 MNHEY, CDR2 SMNVEV (reference sequence). Trimming removed 2 bases from V and 3 bases from J, with 18 bases in between. This CDR3 is built from 17 residues. CDR3 coding DNA: TGTGCCAGCAGTTTAGAGGGATGGGTTACCCTAACAGATACGCAGTATTTT. This codes for CASSLEGWVTLTDTQYF.

This rearrangement joins TRBV6-1 to TRBJ1-1; possible D gene TRBD1, 6 bases. Germline CDR1 MNHNS, CDR2 SASEGT. V dropped 3 bases and J dropped 1 base, with 24 bases sitting between them. The CDR3 has 19 residues. CDR3 coding DNA: TGTGCCAGCAGTGACCATATAGGGGGTTGGTGGAATTGGAACACTGAAGCTTTCTTT. This encodes CASSDHIGGWWNWNTEAFF.

The rearrangement links TRBV9 to TRBJ1-5; D might be TRBD1 (5 bases). V was pared by 0 bases and J by 4 bases, with 11 bases between. The CDR3 is 15 amino acids. CDR1 and CDR2 from the germline V gene are SGDLS and YYNGEE. In nucleotides, the CDR3 is TGTGCCAGCAGCGTAGGGGAGGGGTGGAATCAGCCCCAGCATTTT. Its protein product is CASSVGEGWNQPQHF.

This clone was detected a few times. This sequence joins TRBV6-5 and TRBJ1-2; D may be TRBD1 (6 bases). The CDR3 is made up of 15 amino acids. CDR1 and CDR2 (germline): MNHEY, SVGAGI. Trimming left V 4 bases short and J 5 bases short, with 17 bases between. The chain's CDR3 is CASSSSDSLGYGYTF. The CDR3 nucleotides are TGTGCCAGCAGTTCCTCGGACAGCCTAGGATATGGCTACACCTTC.

This chain links TRBV6-1 with TRBJ1-2, with D tentatively TRBD1 (5 bases). CDR3 length: 15 amino acids. Deletions cut 3 bases from V and 2 bases from J, with 13 bases between. Germline values: CDR1 MNHNS, CDR2 SASEGT. CDR3 residues: CASSEEGHKNYGYTF. The CDR3 DNA sequence: TGTGCCAGCAGTGAGGAGGGGCATAAGAACTATGGCTACACCTTC.

This clone appeared once. Other nucleotide sequences in the sample specify the same CDR3. V usage is TRBV5-1 and J usage is TRBJ2-3; D is ambiguous. Deletions cut 1 base from V and 3 bases from J, with 6 bases between. Germline values: CDR1 SGHRS, CDR2 YFSETQ. The CDR3 totals 13 residues. This CDR3 is CASSLTGTDTQYF. The DNA for the CDR3 is TGCGCCAGCAGCTTGACCGGGACAGATACGCAGTATTTT. Together with reference TRBV5-1 and TRBJ2-3, the CDR3 gives the full variable domain: KAGVTQTPRYLIKTRGQQVTLSCSPISGHRSVSWYQQTPGQGLQFLFEYFSETQRNKGNFPGRFSGRQFSNSRSEMNVSTLELGDSALYLCASSLTGTDTQYFGPGTRLTVL.

The rearrangement joins TRBV10-2 to TRBJ1-3, with 7 nucleotides matching TRBD1. Germline CDR1 WSHSY, CDR2 SAAADI. This CDR3 has 13 residues. Germline trimming cut 10 bases from V and 3 bases from J; bases unmatched to any gene: 6. The CDR3 here is CATATGDGNTIYF. DNA of the CDR3: TGCGCCACCGCAACAGGGGATGGAAACACCATATATTTT.

The chain has TRBV28 and TRBJ1-5, with 7 bases that match TRBD1. V was clipped by 1 base and J by 2 bases; unmatched bases: 8. Germline CDR1 MDHEN, CDR2 SYDVKM. The CDR3 runs 17 residues. The CDR3 loop is CASSLYHRGGGNQPQHF. CDR3 nucleotide sequence: TGTGCCAGCAGTTTATACCACAGGGGCGGCGGCAATCAGCCCCAGCATTTT. The full variable domain, in which reference TRBV28 and TRBJ1-5 provide the parts outside the CDR3, is DVKVTQSSRYLVKRTGEKVFLECVQDMDHENMFWYRQDPGLGLRLIYFSYDVKMKEKGDIPEGYSVSREKKERFSLILESASTNQTSMYLCASSLYHRGGGNQPQHFGDGTRLSIL.

This clone has only a few counts. The CDR3 does not close with the conserved phenylalanine or tryptophan, likely indicating a read error. The DNA is left out, because the CDR3 cannot be placed on it with certainty; the CDR3 is given as TCRdb lists it. This chain joins TRBV18 and TRBJ2-7; the DNA was not used to check the table's D call, TRBD2. Germline V gene data show CDR1 as KGHSH and CDR2 as LQKENI. The CDR3 length is 13 residues, termini included. The CDR3 protein is CASSPAQRISLVS.

DNA of the CDR3: TGTGCCAGCAGCTTCGGCGGGAGAACAGATACGCAGTATTTT. This gives the protein CASSFGGRTDTQYF. This chain uses TRBV7-9 with TRBJ2-3; TRBD2 matches at 7 bases. Germline CDR1 is SEHNR and CDR2 is FQNEAQ (reference sequence). J gave up 3 bases and V 3 bases, and 3 bases lay outside the gene matches. This CDR3 is 14 amino acids long.

CDR3 DNA: TGTGCCAGTACCACAGGGGGCGGGGCGGAGAACTATGGCTACACCTTC. Translated: CASTTGGGAENYGYTF. The J gene is TRBJ1-2, the V gene TRBV19; 9 positions match TRBD1. There are 16 residues in the CDR3. Unmatched junction bases numbered 11, after V lost 7 bases and J lost 2 bases. In germline, CDR1 is LNHDA, CDR2 SQIVND (reference sequence).

This clone was seen a handful of times. The chain combines TRBV18 with TRBJ1-3; D is perhaps TRBD1 (5 bases). With 0 bases removed from V and 2 bases from J, the gap between germline ends came to 11 bases. Germline CDR1 and CDR2: KGHSH and LQKENI. This CDR3 is built from 16 residues. The CDR3 reads CASSPPEGRPGNTIYF. CDR3 sequence (DNA): TGTGCCAGCTCACCACCGGAGGGGCGCCCTGGAAACACCATATATTTT.

This clone was counted once. The rearrangement links TRBV30 to TRBJ2-6; possible D gene TRBD1, 5 bases. The CDR3 runs 15 residues. V lost 2 bases, J lost 0 bases, and 8 bases lay in between. Per germline, CDR1 GTSNPN and CDR2 SVGIG (reference sequence). CDR3 protein: CAWSSRASGANVLTF. The CDR3 DNA reads TGTGCCTGGAGTTCCAGGGCCTCTGGGGCCAACGTCCTGACTTTC.

The chain employs TRBV2 and TRBJ1-3; the D gene is possibly TRBD1 (5 bases). The CDR3 is 14 amino acids. Trimming pared 3 bases from V and 7 bases from J, leaving 13 bases between. The V gene's germline CDR1 is SNHLY and CDR2 FYNNEI. The CDR3, as DNA: TGTGCCAGCAGTGATAGTACCGACAGTAACACCATATATTTT. It encodes CASSDSTDSNTIYF.

The V and J genes are TRBV27 and TRBJ2-7; 13 bases are shared with TRBD2. The CDR3 is 16 residues long. Germline V CDR1 and CDR2: MNHEY, SMNVEV (reference sequence). V was pared by 4 bases and J by 4 bases, with 7 bases of the junction left unmatched. This CDR3 is CASSSKLAGGLYEQYF. In DNA, the CDR3 is TGTGCCAGCAGTTCCAAACTAGCGGGAGGGCTATACGAGCAGTACTTC.

This chain uses TRBV12-5 with TRBJ1-2, with TRBD1 matching over 8 bases. Losses at the gene ends were 3 bases for V and 5 bases for J; bases not matched to a gene: 2. This CDR3 has 13 residues. Germline assignment: CDR1 LGHNT and CDR2 FRNRAP. CDR3 sequence reads: CASGFWTGYGYTF. Written as DNA, the CDR3 is TGTGCTAGTGGTTTCTGGACAGGGTATGGCTACACCTTC.

The chain links TRBV2 to TRBJ2-1; no definite D call. The CDR3 loop spans 11 amino acids. Trimming removed 4 bases from V and 7 bases from J, with 5 bases in between. CDR1 and CDR2 (germline): SNHLY, FYNNEI. Here the CDR3 DNA reads TGTGCCAGCAGTGCAGTGAATGAGCAGTTCTTC. It specifies CASSAVNEQFF.

The gene calls are TRBV29-1 and TRBJ1-2, with 7 bases that match TRBD1. The junction had 8 bases not matched to a gene; V was cut back by 6 bases and J by 7 bases. The CDR3 is made up of 12 amino acids. Germline CDR1 is SQVTM and CDR2 is ANQGSEA. In DNA form, the CDR3 reads TGCAGCGTGGACCGACAGGGTTGTGGCTACACCTTC. As protein: CSVDRQGCGYTF.

The CDR3 DNA sequence: TGTGCCAGCAGCACAGAGGAGGAGTACACTGAAGCTTTCTTT. It codes for CASSTEEEYTEAFF. The chain recombines TRBV14 with TRBJ1-1; D not certain. CDR1 is SGHDN and CDR2 is FVKESK in the germline V gene. This CDR3 has 14 residues. The ends were cut back, 5 bases at V and 3 bases at J, with 13 bases in the middle.

The genes are TRBV27 and TRBJ2-7; no definite D call. The CDR3 totals 13 residues. Germline V gene data show CDR1 as MNHEY and CDR2 as SMNVEV (reference sequence). V was trimmed by 6 bases and J by 2 bases, leaving 11 bases between them. CDR3 in DNA: TGTGCCAGCAGGAGGCGAATCCCCTACGAGCAGTACTTC. Its protein is CASRRRIPYEQYF.

The gene calls are TRBV23-1 and TRBJ1-2; 7 bases agree with TRBD1. TRBV23-1 is known as an ORF, though its function is uncertain. The V segment lost 8 bases and the J segment 3 bases; nucleotides outside the gene matches: 18. The CDR3 has 17 residues. The DNA for the CDR3 is TGCGCCAGCGGAATCCGGGACAGCCCTGTAGGTGACTATGGCTACACCTTC. Amino acid sequence: CASGIRDSPVGDYGYTF.

The chain uses TRBV14 and TRBJ2-5; 9 bases fit TRBD1. Germline V gene sequence: CDR1 SGHDN, CDR2 FVKESK. Trimming cost V 4 bases and J 11 bases; bases outside gene matches: 8. This CDR3 has 13 residues. The CDR3 spells CASSPYRGQEQYF. DNA of the CDR3: TGTGCCAGCAGCCCCTACAGGGGGCAAGAGCAGTACTTC.